A selection of T cell receptor beta chains follows, all from one sample in a study of blood T cell repertoires in COVID-19. Repertoires were generated with immunoSEQ multiplex PCR, while TCRdb's copy carries only in-frame clones and drops some. Of about 110,000 clones listed, under 85% are singletons. Sequenced input: peripheral blood. The origin of the receptors is a woman aged 70-85 years with acute or convalescent COVID-19. The CDR3 runs from the conserved cysteine through the conserved F or W. The order of the fields is clone size, V gene, J gene, D gene, CDR3 protein, CDR3 DNA. D genes are given only for firm matches. A clone size is listed for some rows: how often the clone was seen (once, few, many), or a class if it is expanded.

NA	TRBV3-1/TRBV3-2	TRBJ2-7	NA	CASSQDFLAPREEQYF	TGTGCCAGCAGCCAAGATTTCCTAGCCCCAAGGGAAGAGCAGTACTTC
NA	TRBV28	TRBJ1-1	NA	CASSRRTETSTEAFF	TGTGCCAGCAGCCGGCGGACAGAGACTTCCACTGAAGCTTTCTTT
few	TRBV5-1	TRBJ2-5	NA	CASSLTYRGTETQYF	TGCGCCAGCAGCCTTACTTATCGCGGGACGGAGACCCAGTACTTC
NA	TRBV11-2	TRBJ1-6	NA	CASSRPGLSPLHF	TGTGCCAGCAGTCGTCCGGGTTTATCACCCCTCCACTTT
NA	TRBV5-1	TRBJ2-2	TRBD1	CASSLNGDRAVAGELFF	TGCGCCAGCAGCTTGAATGGGGACAGGGCGGTGGCCGGGGAGCTGTTTTTT
once	TRBV15	TRBJ1-6	TRBD1	CATGTTDRGRRSPLHF	TGTGCCACCGGGACTACGGACAGGGGGCGACGGTCACCCCTCCACTTT
NA	TRBV19	TRBJ1-2	TRBD1	CASEARQGERGYTF	TGTGCCAGCGAAGCTCGACAGGGAGAGAGGGGCTACACCTTC
NA	TRBV30	TRBJ2-1	TRBD2	CAWSRGAGGSNEQFF	TGTGCCTGGAGCCGGGGAGCGGGAGGAAGCAATGAGCAGTTCTTC
NA	TRBV6-6	TRBJ1-6	TRBD1	CASSYRDRARGSPLHF	TGTGCCAGCAGTTACCGGGACAGAGCAAGGGGTTCACCCCTCCACTTT
NA	TRBV19	TRBJ2-2	TRBD1	CASISDRGSAGELFF	TGTGCCAGTATATCGGACAGGGGATCGGCCGGGGAGCTGTTTTTT
NA	TRBV30	TRBJ1-5	TRBD1	CAWRLDRGSRQPQHF	TGTGCCTGGAGGTTGGACAGGGGATCAAGACAGCCCCAGCATTTT
NA	TRBV4-1	TRBJ1-4	NA	CASSPDDSGREKLFF	TGCGCCAGCAGCCCGGATGACAGTGGAAGGGAAAAACTGTTTTTT
NA	TRBV10-3	TRBJ1-1	NA	CAISEYGTTNTEAFF	TGTGCCATCAGTGAGTACGGGACAACTAACACTGAAGCTTTCTTT
NA	TRBV7-2	TRBJ2-2	TRBD2	CASSRGMAGGQNTGELFF	TGTGCCAGCAGTCGGGGGATGGCGGGGGGCCAGAACACCGGGGAGCTGTTTTTT
NA	TRBV19	TRBJ1-5	TRBD1	CASSTRDRVHQPQHF	TGTGCCAGTAGTACCCGGGACAGGGTCCATCAGCCCCAGCATTTT
NA	TRBV11-2	TRBJ2-5	TRBD2	CASSLWVAGEETQYF	TGTGCCAGCAGCTTATGGGTCGCGGGAGAAGAGACCCAGTACTTC